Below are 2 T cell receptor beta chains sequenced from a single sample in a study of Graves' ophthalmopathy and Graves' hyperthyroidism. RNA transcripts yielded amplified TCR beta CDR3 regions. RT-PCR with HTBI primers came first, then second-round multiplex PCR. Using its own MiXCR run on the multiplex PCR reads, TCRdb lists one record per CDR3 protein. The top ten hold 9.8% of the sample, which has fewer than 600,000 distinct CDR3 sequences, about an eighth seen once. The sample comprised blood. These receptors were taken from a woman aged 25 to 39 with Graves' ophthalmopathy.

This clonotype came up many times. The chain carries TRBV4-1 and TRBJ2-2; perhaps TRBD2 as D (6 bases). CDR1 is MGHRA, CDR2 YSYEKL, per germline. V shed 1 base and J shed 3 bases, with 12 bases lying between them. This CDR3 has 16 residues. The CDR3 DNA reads TGCGCCAGCAGCCAAGGGCGGGGACTCGACACCGGGGAGCTGTTTTTT. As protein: CASSQGRGLDTGELFF.

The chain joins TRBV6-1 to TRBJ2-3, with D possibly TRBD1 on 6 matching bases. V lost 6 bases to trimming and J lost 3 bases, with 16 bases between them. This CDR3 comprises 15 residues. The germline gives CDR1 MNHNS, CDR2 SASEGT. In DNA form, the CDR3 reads TGTGCCAGCAGGGCCTGGGAGAGGGGGACAGATACGCAGTATTTT. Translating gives CASRAWERGTDTQYF.